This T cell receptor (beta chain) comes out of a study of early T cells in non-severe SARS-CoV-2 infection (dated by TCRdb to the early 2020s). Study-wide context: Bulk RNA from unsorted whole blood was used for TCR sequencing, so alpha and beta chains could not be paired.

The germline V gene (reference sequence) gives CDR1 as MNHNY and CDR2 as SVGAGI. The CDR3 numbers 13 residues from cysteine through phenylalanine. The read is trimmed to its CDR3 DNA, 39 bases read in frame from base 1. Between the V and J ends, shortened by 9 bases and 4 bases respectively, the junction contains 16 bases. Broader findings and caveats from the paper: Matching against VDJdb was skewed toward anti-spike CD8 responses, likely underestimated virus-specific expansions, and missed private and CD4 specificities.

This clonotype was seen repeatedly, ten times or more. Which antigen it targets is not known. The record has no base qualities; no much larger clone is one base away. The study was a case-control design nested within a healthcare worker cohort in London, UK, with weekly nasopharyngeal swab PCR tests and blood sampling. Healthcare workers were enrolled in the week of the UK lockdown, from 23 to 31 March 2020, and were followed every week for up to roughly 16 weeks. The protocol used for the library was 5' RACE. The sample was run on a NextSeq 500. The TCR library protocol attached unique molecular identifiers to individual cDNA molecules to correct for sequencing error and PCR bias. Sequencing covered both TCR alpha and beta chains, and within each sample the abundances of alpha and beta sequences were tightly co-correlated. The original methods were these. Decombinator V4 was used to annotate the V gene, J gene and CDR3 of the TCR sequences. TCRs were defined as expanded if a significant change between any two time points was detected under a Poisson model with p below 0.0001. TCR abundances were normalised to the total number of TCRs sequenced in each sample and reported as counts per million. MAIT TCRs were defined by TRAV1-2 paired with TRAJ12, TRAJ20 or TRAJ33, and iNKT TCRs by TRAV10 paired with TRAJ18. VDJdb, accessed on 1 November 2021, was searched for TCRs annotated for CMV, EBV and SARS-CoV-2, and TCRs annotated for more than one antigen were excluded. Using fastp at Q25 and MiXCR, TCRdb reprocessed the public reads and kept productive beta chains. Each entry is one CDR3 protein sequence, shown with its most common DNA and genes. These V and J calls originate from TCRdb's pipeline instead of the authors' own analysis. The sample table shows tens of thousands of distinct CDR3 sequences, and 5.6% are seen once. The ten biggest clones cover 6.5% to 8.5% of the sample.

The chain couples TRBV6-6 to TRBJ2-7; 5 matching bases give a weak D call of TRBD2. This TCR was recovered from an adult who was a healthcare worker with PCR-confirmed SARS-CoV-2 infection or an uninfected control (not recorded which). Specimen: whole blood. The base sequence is TGTGCCAGGGTCCGATCGCCGGGATACGAGCAGTACTTC. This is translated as CARVRSPGYEQYF.